These T cell receptor beta chains were read from a single sample in a study of blood T cell repertoires in COVID-19. Clones were read by immunoSEQ multiplex PCR, and TCRdb kept only the in-frame ones, dropping some. Of approximately 140,000 clones listed, about 88% are singletons. What was sequenced was PBMCs or T cells enriched from blood (not recorded which). The receptors come from a woman aged 50 to 60 who had recovered from COVID-19. CDR3s include the opening cysteine and the closing phenylalanine or tryptophan. A D gene is named only where the DNA matches it firmly. For some rows the clone size is stated as once, few or many, or as a class when expanded; others skip it.

CDR3 DNA	CDR3 protein	V gene	D gene	clone size	J gene
TGTGCCAGCAGCTTTCAGGGGGCAGGCGAAAAACTGTTTTTT	CASSFQGAGEKLFF	TRBV11-2	TRBD1	NA	TRBJ1-4
TGTGCCAGTAGTATTGGAGGGACAGGGGCTGAAAAACTGTTTTTT	CASSIGGTGAEKLFF	TRBV19	TRBD1	NA	TRBJ1-4
TGTGCCAGCAGTGAGAGTAGCGGGGGGTTCTACGAGCAGTACTTC	CASSESSGGFYEQYF	TRBV6-1	TRBD2	NA	TRBJ2-7
TGTGCCAGCAGCCTCCCAACTCGTGGTTCTGGGGCCAACGTCCTGACTTTC	CASSLPTRGSGANVLTF	TRBV7-6	NA	NA	TRBJ2-6
TGTGCCAGCAGCTTACCGAAACCCGGGACAGGTCCATCCTACGAGCAGTACTTC	CASSLPKPGTGPSYEQYF	TRBV7-9	TRBD1	NA	TRBJ2-7
TGCAGCGTTGTGAGGGACATCCTAAGGGGGGAGCAGTACTTC	CSVVRDILRGEQYF	TRBV29-1	NA	NA	TRBJ2-7
TGTGCCAGCAGTACAACGACAGGGGTCAATCAGCCCCAGCATTTT	CASSTTTGVNQPQHF	TRBV7-2	TRBD1	NA	TRBJ1-5
TGTGCCAGCAGCCAAGATTGGGGAGGGTGGTCCCAAGAGACCCAGTACTTC	CASSQDWGGWSQETQYF	TRBV14	TRBD2	NA	TRBJ2-5
TGTGCCAGCAGCCGACAGGGGGCGACTGAAAAACTGTTTTTT	CASSRQGATEKLFF	TRBV5-6	TRBD1	NA	TRBJ1-4
TGTGCCAGCTCACCATTCGACAGGGTATGGGCAGATACGCAGTATTTT	CASSPFDRVWADTQYF	TRBV18	TRBD1	NA	TRBJ2-3
TGCGCCAGCAGCGCGACTAGCGGGGGGGGAGATACGCAGTATTTT	CASSATSGGGDTQYF	TRBV5-1	TRBD2	NA	TRBJ2-3
TGTGCCAGTAGTACATACAGTGACAGCGCCGGGGAGCTGTTTTTT	CASSTYSDSAGELFF	TRBV19	NA	NA	TRBJ2-2
TGTGCCAGCAGTTACGGACAGGGTGGGTTCACTGAAGCTTTCTTT	CASSYGQGGFTEAFF	TRBV6-5	TRBD1	NA	TRBJ1-1
TGTGCCAGCACCCAATCAGGGGCGTGGATCACAGATACGCAGTATTTT	CASTQSGAWITDTQYF	TRBV7-2	NA	NA	TRBJ2-3
TGTGCCAGCAGCAAAACCCAGGGGAGGGGCTATGGCTACACCTTC	CASSKTQGRGYGYTF	TRBV7-9	NA	few	TRBJ1-2
TGTGCCAGCAGCCGCAACTTAGAGCAGTTCTTC	CASSRNLEQFF	TRBV7-8	NA	NA	TRBJ2-1
TGTGCCAGCAGTCAGCAGGGTGTGGATGGCTACACCTTC	CASSQQGVDGYTF	TRBV12-3/TRBV12-4	NA	NA	TRBJ1-2
TGTGCCAGCAGTCCGGGACAAAGAAACACCATATATTTT	CASSPGQRNTIYF	TRBV12-3/TRBV12-4	NA	NA	TRBJ1-3
TGCAGCGTCAGATCCGGGACTAGCGGTACAGATACGCAGTATTTT	CSVRSGTSGTDTQYF	TRBV29-1	TRBD2	once	TRBJ2-3
TGCGCTACTGGATGGGGAGGCACCGGGGAGCTGTTTTTT	CATGWGGTGELFF	TRBV5-1	NA	NA	TRBJ2-2
TGTGCCAGCAGTTTATCGGGTCAGCAGTACTTC	CASSLSGQQYF	TRBV12-3/TRBV12-4	NA	once	TRBJ2-7
TGTGCCAGCAGCGTAGTGGGTAGCGGGGGGGTCGTCACAGATACGCAGTATTTT	CASSVVGSGGVVTDTQYF	TRBV9	TRBD2	NA	TRBJ2-3
TGTGCCAGCAGCCAAGCGGCAGGGGTAGGCTACACCTTC	CASSQAAGVGYTF	TRBV3-1/TRBV3-2	NA	once	TRBJ1-2
TGTGCCAGCAGCTTAGGACTAGCGGGTCGATCCTACGAGCAGTACTTC	CASSLGLAGRSYEQYF	TRBV27	TRBD2	few	TRBJ2-7
TGTGCCATCAGTGAGTCCCCGGACAGAGCGAACACCGGGGAGCTGTTTTTT	CAISESPDRANTGELFF	TRBV10-3	NA	NA	TRBJ2-2
TGTGCCAGTAGTATCCCCGGGACAGGTCCTATGAGGTACACCTTC	CASSIPGTGPMRYTF	TRBV19	TRBD1	NA	TRBJ1-2
TGTGCCAGCAGCTTATCGACGGGGATCATGAACACTGAAGCTTTCTTT	CASSLSTGIMNTEAFF	TRBV11-2	NA	NA	TRBJ1-1
TGCGCCAGCAGTTATTCCGGTCAAACCTACAATGAGCAGTTCTTC	CASSYSGQTYNEQFF	TRBV5-1	NA	NA	TRBJ2-1
TGTGCCAGCAGCTTATTACAGGGGGCGTTCAATGAGCAGTTCTTC	CASSLLQGAFNEQFF	TRBV7-2	TRBD1	NA	TRBJ2-1
TGTGCCAGCAGCTTGGCCAGCGGGGTCCGAGAGACCCAGTACTTC	CASSLASGVRETQYF	TRBV5-4	TRBD2	NA	TRBJ2-5
TGTGCCAGCAGGGGCCGTTTGGATGAAAAACTGTTTTTT	CASRGRLDEKLFF	TRBV12-3/TRBV12-4	NA	NA	TRBJ1-4
TGTGCCAGCAGCTTAGGGGACAGGGTCCTCTACGAGCAGTACTTC	CASSLGDRVLYEQYF	TRBV11-2	TRBD1	NA	TRBJ2-7
TGCAGCGTTGGGCAGGGACAAGGAATACATGAGCAGTTCTTC	CSVGQGQGIHEQFF	TRBV29-1	NA	NA	TRBJ2-1
TGTGCCAGCAGCGCCCCGGGACAGGTACTCTATGGCTACACCTTC	CASSAPGQVLYGYTF	TRBV9	TRBD1	NA	TRBJ1-2
TGTGCCAGCAGCTTAAGAGAACTCTACGAGCAGTACTTC	CASSLRELYEQYF	TRBV5-5	NA	NA	TRBJ2-7
TGTGCCAGCAGTCCCACACCGGGACAGTCCTACGAGCAGTACTTC	CASSPTPGQSYEQYF	TRBV27	TRBD1	NA	TRBJ2-7
TGTGCCAGTAGTATTAGGCTAGCGGGGGCCTTCAATGAGCAGTTCTTC	CASSIRLAGAFNEQFF	TRBV19	TRBD2	NA	TRBJ2-1
TGTGCCAGCAGCCGGGCGGCAGGGCAGAACACTGAAGCTTTCTTT	CASSRAAGQNTEAFF	TRBV14	NA	few	TRBJ1-1
TGTGCCAGCAGCCCCCGGTCCCGGGGTCCAACCTACGAGCAGTACTTC	CASSPRSRGPTYEQYF	TRBV14	NA	NA	TRBJ2-7
TGTGCCAGCTCACGAGACAGAGACGTCGAAGCTTTCTTT	CASSRDRDVEAFF	TRBV18	NA	NA	TRBJ1-1
TGTGCCAGCAGCGCGGGGCAGGGGGCGAGTCAGCCCCAGCATTTT	CASSAGQGASQPQHF	TRBV7-2	TRBD1	many	TRBJ1-5
TGTGCCAGCAGCCAAGTCGGACAACATGGCTACACCTTC	CASSQVGQHGYTF	TRBV3-1/TRBV3-2	NA	NA	TRBJ1-2
TGTGCCAGCAGCTTAGGTTCGACAGGGGTCCACGAGCAGTACTTC	CASSLGSTGVHEQYF	TRBV7-6	TRBD1	NA	TRBJ2-7
TGTGCCAGCAGCTTAGCTCCATCGGAGGGCTACACCTTC	CASSLAPSEGYTF	TRBV7-2	NA	NA	TRBJ1-2
TGTGCCAGCAGCTTTTTTGGACAGGCCTCCTACGAGCAGTACTTC	CASSFFGQASYEQYF	TRBV7-2	TRBD1	NA	TRBJ2-7
TGCGCCAGCAGCCAAGAGACAGGGCCAGCTAACTATGGCTACACCTTC	CASSQETGPANYGYTF	TRBV4-3	TRBD1	once	TRBJ1-2
TGTGCCATCAGTGTCGACAGGGGTGACACTGAAGCTTTCTTT	CAISVDRGDTEAFF	TRBV10-3	TRBD1	once	TRBJ1-1
TGTGCCAGCTCACCACAGGGGTTCAGTGGCTACACCTTC	CASSPQGFSGYTF	TRBV18	NA	NA	TRBJ1-2
TGTGCCAGCAGTCTCAGGGGGCAGGGTGGCTACACCTTC	CASSLRGQGGYTF	TRBV12-3/TRBV12-4	TRBD1	NA	TRBJ1-2
TGTGCCAGCTCCCTCACAGATACGCAGTATTTT	CASSLTDTQYF	TRBV2	NA	NA	TRBJ2-3
TGTGCCAGCAGGCAGACAGGGAAAGAGACCCAGTACTTC	CASRQTGKETQYF	TRBV2	TRBD1	NA	TRBJ2-5
TGTGCCAGTTCGAAGTCGGGACTCCCTGATGAAAAACTGTTTTTT	CASSKSGLPDEKLFF	TRBV7-9	NA	NA	TRBJ1-4